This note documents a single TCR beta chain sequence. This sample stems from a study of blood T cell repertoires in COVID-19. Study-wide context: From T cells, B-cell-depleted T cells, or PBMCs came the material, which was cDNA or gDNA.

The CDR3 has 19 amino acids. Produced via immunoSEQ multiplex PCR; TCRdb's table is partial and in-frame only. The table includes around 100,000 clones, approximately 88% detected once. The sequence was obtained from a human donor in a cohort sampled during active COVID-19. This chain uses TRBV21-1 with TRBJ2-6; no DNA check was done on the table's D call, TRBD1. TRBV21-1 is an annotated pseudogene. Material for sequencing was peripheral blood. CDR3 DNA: TGTGCCAGCAGCCCACTTACAGGGTACCCCTACTCTGGGGCCAACGTCCTGACTTTC. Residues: CASSPLTGYPYSGANVLTF.